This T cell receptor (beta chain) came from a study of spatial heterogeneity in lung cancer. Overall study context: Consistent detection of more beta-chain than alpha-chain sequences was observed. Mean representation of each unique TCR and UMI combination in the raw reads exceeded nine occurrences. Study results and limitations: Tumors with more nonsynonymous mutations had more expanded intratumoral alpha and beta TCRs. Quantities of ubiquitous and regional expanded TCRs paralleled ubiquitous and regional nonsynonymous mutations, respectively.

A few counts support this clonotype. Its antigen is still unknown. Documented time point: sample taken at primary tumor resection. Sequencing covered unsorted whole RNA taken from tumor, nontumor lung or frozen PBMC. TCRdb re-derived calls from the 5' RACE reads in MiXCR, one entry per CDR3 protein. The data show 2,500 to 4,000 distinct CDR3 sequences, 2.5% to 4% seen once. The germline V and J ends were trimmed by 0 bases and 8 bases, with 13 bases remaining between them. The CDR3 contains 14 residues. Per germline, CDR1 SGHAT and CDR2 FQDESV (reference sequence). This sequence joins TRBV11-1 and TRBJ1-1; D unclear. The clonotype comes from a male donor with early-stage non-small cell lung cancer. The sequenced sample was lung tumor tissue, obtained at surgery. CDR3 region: CASSLAGSGREAFF. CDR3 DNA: TGTGCCAGCAGCTTAGCGGGCTCTGGGCGAGAAGCTTTCTTT.